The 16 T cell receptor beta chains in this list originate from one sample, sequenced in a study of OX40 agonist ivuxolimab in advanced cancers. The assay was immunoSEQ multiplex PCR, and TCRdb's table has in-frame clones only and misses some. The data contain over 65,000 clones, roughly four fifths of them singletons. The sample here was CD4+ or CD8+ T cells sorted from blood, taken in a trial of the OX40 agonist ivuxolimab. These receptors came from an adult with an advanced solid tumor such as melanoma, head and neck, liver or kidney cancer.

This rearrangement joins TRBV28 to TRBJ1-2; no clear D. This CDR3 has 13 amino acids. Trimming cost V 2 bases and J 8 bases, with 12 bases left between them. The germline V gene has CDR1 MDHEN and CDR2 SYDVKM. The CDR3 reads CASSLTSPQGYTF. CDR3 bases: TGTGCCAGCAGTTTAACCTCCCCACAGGGCTACACCTTC.

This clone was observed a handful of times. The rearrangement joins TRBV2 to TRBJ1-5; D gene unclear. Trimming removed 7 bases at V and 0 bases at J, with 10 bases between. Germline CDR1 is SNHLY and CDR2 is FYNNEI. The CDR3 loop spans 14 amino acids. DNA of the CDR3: TGTGCCAGCAATGGAGGCTATAGCAATCAGCCCCAGCATTTT. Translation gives CASNGGYSNQPQHF.

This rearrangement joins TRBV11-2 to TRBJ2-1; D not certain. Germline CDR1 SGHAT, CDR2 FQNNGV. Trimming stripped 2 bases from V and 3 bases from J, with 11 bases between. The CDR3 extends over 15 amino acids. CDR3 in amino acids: CASSLSNALYNEQFF. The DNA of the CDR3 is TGTGCCAGCAGCTTATCGAACGCACTCTACAATGAGCAGTTCTTC.

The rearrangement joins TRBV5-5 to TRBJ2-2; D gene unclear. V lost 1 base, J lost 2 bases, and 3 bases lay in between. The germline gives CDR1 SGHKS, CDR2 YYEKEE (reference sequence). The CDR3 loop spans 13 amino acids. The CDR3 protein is CASSLPNTGELFF. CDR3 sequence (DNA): TGTGCCAGCAGCTTGCCCAACACCGGGGAGCTGTTTTTT.

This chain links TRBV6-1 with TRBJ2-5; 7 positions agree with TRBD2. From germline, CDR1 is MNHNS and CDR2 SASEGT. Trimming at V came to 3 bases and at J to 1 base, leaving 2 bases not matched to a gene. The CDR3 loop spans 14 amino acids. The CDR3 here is CASSEGGSQETQYF. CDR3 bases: TGTGCCAGCAGTGAGGGGGGGAGCCAAGAGACCCAGTACTTC.

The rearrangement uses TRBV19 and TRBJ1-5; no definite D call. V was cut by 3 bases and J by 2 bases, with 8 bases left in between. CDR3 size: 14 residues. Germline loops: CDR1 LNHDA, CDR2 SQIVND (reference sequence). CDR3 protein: CASSMGVGNQPQHF. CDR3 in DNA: TGTGCCAGTAGTATGGGTGTTGGCAATCAGCCCCAGCATTTT.

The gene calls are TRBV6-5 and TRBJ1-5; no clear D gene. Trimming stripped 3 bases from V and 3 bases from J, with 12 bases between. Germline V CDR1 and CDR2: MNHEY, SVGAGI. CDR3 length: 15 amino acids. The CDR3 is CASSYSAGNNQPQHF. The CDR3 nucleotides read TGTGCCAGCAGTTATTCCGCGGGGAACAATCAGCCCCAGCATTTT.

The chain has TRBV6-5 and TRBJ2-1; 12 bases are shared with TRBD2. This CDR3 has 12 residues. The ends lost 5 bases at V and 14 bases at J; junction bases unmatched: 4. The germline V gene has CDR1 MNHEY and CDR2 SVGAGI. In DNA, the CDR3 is TGTGCCAGCAGTGACCGACTAGCGGGAGAGTTCTTC. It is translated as CASSDRLAGEFF.

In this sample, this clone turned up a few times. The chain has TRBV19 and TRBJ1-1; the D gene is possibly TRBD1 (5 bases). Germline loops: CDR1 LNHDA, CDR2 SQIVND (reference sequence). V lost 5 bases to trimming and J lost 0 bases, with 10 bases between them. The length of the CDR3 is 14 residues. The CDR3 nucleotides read TGTGCCAGTAGTCTGACAGCTATGAACACTGAAGCTTTCTTT. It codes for CASSLTAMNTEAFF.

The CDR3 is CASTGGDMETQYF. The CDR3 coding sequence is TGCGCCAGCACCGGAGGGGACATGGAGACCCAGTACTTC. The chain carries TRBV5-1 and TRBJ2-5, with D perhaps being TRBD1 or TRBD2 (6 bases each). Germline values: CDR1 SGHRS, CDR2 YFSETQ. V was trimmed by 6 bases and J by 5 bases, leaving 14 bases between them. The CDR3 is made up of 13 amino acids.

CDR3 bases: TGTGCCAGCAGCGAGCAGGGTCCTCCCGGGGAGCTGTTTTTT. This encodes CASSEQGPPGELFF. The V call is TRBV14, the J call TRBJ2-2, with D tentatively TRBD1 (5 bases). This CDR3 comprises 14 residues. CDR1 and CDR2 (germline): SGHDN, FVKESK. Deletions cut 5 bases from V and 6 bases from J, with 13 bases between.

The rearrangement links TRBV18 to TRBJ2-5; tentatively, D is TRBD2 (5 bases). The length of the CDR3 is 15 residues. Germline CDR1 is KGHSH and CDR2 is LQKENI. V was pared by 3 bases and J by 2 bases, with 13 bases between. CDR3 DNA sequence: TGTGCCAGCTCACCTGGCAGCGGCCCTCAAGAGACCCAGTACTTC. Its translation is CASSPGSGPQETQYF. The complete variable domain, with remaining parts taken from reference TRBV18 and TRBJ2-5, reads NAGVMQNPRHLVRRRGQEARLRCSPMKGHSHVYWYRQLPEEGLKFMVYLQKENIIDESGMPKERFSAEFPKEGPSILRIQQVVRGDSAAYFCASSPGSGPQETQYFGPGTRLLVL.

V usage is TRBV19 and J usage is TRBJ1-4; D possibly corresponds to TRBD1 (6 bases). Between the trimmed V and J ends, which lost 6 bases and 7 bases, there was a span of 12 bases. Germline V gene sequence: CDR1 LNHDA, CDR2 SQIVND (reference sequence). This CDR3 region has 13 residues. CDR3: CASRITGSEKLFF. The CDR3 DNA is TGTGCCAGTAGGATCACAGGGAGTGAAAAACTGTTTTTT.

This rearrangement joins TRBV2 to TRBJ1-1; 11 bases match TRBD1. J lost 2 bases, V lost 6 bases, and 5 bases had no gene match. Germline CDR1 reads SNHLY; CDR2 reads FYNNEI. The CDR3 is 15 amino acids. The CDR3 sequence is CASRDGQGANTEAFF. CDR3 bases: TGTGCCAGCAGGGACGGACAGGGGGCTAACACTGAAGCTTTCTTT.

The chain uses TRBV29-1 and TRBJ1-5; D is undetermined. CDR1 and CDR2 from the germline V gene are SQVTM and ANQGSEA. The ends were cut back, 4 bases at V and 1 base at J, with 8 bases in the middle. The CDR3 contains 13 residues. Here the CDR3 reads CSVGGTSNQPQHF. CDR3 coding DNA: TGCAGCGTTGGCGGCACCAGCAATCAGCCCCAGCATTTT.

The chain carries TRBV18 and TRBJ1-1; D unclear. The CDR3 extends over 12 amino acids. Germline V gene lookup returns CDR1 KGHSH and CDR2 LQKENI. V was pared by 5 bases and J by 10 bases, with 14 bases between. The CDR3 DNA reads TGTGCCAGCTCAGCAACCGGAGAGGGAGCTTTCTTT. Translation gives CASSATGEGAFF.